This entry describes one TCR beta chain. Following a re-call of the 5' RACE reads, TCRdb has one entry per CDR3 protein and lacks DNA. The sample holds about 450,000 distinct CDR3 sequences. Germline V gives CDR1 DFQATT, CDR2 SNEGSKA (reference sequence). The CDR3 covers 15 residues. The data derive from a study of T cells expressing NK-cell markers. The chain recombines TRBV20-1 with TRBJ2-1; TCRdb's assignment of TRBD1 cannot be checked, as there is no DNA. This clonotype was obtained from a woman between 18 and 70 years old in good health. Sequencing was carried out using blood T cells: a sorted CD56 or NKG2C T cell subset, CD4+ or CD8+ T cells, or bulk PBMC T cells (not recorded which). The CDR3 region is CSARGGGFSYNEQFF.